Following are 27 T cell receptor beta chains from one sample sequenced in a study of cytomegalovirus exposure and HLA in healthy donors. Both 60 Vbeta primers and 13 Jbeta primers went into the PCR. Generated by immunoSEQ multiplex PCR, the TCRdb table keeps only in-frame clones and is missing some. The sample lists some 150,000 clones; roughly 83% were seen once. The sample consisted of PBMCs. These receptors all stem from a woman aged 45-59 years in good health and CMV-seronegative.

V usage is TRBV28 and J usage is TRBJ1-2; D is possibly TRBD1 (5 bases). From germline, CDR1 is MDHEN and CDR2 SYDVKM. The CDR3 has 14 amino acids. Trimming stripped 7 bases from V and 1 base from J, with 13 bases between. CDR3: CASTQGGINYGYTF. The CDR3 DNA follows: TGTGCCAGCACTCAGGGCGGAATTAACTATGGCTACACCTTC.

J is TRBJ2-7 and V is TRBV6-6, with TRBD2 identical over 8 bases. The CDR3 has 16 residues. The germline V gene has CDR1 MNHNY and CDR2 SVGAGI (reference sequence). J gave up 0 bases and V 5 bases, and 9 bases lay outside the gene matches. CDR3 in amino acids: CASSGAGGRPSYEQYF. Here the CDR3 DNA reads TGTGCCAGCAGTGGGGCGGGGGGTAGGCCCTCCTACGAGCAGTACTTC.

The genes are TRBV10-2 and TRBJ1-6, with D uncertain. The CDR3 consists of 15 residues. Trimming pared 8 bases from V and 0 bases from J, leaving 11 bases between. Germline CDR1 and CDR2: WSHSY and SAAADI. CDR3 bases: TGCGCCAGCCGCTCCGGGAGCTCCTATAATTCACCCCTCCACTTT. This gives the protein CASRSGSSYNSPLHF.

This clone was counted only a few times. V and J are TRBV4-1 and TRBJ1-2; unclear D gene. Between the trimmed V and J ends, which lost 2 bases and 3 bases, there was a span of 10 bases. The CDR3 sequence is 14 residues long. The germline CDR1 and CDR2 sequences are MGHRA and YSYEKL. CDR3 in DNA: TGCGCCAGCAGCCAACTCCCCTCGGACTATGGCTACACCTTC. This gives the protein CASSQLPSDYGYTF.

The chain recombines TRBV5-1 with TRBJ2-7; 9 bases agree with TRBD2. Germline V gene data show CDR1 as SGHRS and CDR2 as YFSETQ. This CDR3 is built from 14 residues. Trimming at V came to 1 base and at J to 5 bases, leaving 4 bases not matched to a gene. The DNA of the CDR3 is TGCGCCAGCAGCTTGCGGTCTAGCGGGGACGAGCAGTACTTC. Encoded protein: CASSLRSSGDEQYF.

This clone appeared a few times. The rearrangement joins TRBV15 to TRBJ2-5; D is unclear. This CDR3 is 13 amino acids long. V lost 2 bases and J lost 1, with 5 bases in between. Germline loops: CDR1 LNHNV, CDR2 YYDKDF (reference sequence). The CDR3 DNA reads TGTGCCACCAGCAGACGCAGCCAAGAGACCCAGTACTTC. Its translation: CATSRRSQETQYF.

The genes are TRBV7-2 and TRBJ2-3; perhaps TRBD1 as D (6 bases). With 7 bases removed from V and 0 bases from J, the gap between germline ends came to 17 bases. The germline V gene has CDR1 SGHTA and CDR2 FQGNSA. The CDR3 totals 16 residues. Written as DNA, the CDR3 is TGTGCCAGCAACAAAGGACAGCCCAGTAGCACAGATACGCAGTATTTT. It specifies CASNKGQPSSTDTQYF.

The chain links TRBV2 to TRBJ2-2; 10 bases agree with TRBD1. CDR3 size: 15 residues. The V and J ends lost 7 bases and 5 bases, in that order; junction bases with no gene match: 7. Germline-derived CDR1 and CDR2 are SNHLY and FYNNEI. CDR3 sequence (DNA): TGTGCCAGCACCCCGGGACAGGGGACTACCGGGGAGCTGTTTTTT. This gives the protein CASTPGQGTTGELFF.

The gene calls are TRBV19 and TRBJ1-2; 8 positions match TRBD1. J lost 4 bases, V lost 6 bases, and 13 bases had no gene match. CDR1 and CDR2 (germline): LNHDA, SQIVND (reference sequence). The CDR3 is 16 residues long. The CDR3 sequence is CASSFFPGGGRYGYTF. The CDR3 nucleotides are TGTGCCAGTAGCTTTTTTCCAGGGGGCGGTCGCTATGGCTACACCTTC.

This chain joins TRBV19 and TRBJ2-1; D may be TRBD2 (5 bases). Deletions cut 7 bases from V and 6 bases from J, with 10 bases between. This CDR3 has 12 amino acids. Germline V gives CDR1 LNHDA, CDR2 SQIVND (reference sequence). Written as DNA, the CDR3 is TGTGCCAGTACAACGGCGGGCAATGAGCAGTTCTTC. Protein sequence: CASTTAGNEQFF.

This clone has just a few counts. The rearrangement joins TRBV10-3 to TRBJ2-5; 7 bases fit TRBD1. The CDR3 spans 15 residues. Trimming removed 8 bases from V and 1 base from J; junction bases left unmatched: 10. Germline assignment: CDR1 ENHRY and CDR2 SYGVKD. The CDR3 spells CAIAGTALPQETQYF. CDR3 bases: TGTGCCATCGCCGGGACAGCTCTTCCCCAAGAGACCCAGTACTTC.

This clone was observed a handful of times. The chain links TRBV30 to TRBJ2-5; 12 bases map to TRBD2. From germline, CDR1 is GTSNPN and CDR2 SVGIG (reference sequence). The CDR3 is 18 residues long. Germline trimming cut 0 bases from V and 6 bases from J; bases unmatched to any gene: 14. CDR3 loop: CAWSVNPGTSGFVKTQYF. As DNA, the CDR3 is TGTGCCTGGAGTGTAAATCCGGGGACTAGCGGGTTTGTGAAGACCCAGTACTTC.

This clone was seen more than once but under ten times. The CDR3 DNA reads as TGTGCCAGCATTCGGGACAGGAATGAAAAACTGTTTTTT. Amino acids: CASIRDRNEKLFF. The chain couples TRBV2 to TRBJ1-4, with TRBD1 matching 8 bases. CDR3 size: 13 residues. Germline V gives CDR1 SNHLY, CDR2 FYNNEI. V lost 7 bases and J lost 5; bases outside the gene matches: 3.

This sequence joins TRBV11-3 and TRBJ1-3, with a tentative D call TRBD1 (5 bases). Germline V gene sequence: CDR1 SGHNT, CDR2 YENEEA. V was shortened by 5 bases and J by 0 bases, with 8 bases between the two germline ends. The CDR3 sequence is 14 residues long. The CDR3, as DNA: TGTGCCAGCAGCCCGGGGGGCTCTGGAAACACCATATATTTT. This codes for CASSPGGSGNTIYF.

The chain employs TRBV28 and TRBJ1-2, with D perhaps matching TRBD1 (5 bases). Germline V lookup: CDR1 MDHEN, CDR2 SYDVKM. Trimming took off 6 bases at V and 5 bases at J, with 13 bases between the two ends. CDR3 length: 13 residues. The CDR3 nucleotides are TGTGCCAGCAGGCAGGAGGGGAGGTATGGCTACACCTTC. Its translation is CASRQEGRYGYTF.

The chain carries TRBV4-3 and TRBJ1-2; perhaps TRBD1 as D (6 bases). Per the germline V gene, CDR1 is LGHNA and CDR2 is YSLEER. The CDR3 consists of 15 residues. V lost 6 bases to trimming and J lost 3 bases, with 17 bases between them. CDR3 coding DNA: TGCGCCAGCAGTTCCCGGGACCCAGGGGACTATGGCTACACCTTC. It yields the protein CASSSRDPGDYGYTF.

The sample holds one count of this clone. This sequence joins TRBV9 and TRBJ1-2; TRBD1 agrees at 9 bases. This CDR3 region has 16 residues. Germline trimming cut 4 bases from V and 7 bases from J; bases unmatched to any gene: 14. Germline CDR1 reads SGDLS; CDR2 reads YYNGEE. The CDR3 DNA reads TGTGCCAGCAGCCCAGGAGGGGCACAGGGGGCGACTGGCTACACCTTC. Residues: CASSPGGAQGATGYTF.

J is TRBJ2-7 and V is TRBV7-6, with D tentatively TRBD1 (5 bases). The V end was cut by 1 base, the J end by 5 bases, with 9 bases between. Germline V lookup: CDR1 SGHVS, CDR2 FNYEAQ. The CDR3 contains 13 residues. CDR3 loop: CASSLGRAHEQYF. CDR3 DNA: TGTGCCAGCAGCTTAGGCAGGGCCCACGAGCAGTACTTC.

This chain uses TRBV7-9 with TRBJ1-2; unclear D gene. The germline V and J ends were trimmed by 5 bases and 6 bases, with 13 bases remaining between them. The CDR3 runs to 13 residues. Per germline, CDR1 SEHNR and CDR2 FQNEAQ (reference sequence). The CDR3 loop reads CASSTEVEDGYTF. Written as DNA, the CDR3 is TGTGCCAGCAGCACCGAAGTTGAGGATGGCTACACCTTC.

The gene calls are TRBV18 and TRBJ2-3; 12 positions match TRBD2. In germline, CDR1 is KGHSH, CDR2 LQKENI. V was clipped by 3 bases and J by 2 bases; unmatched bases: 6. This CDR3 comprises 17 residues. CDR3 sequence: CASSPLSSGGATDTQYF. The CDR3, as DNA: TGTGCCAGCTCACCGCTGTCTAGCGGGGGGGCCACAGATACGCAGTATTTT.

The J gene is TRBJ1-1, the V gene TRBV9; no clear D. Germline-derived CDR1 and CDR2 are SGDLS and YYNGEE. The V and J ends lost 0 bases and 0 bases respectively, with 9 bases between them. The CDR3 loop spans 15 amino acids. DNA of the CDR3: TGTGCCAGCAGCGTAGATGAGAGGATGAACACTGAAGCTTTCTTT. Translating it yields CASSVDERMNTEAFF.

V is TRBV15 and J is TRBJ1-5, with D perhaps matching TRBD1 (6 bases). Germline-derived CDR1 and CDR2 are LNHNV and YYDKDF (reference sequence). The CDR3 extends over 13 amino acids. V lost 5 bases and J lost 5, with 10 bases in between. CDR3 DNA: TGTGCCACCAGCCTACGGACAGATCAGCCCCAGCATTTT. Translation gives CATSLRTDQPQHF.

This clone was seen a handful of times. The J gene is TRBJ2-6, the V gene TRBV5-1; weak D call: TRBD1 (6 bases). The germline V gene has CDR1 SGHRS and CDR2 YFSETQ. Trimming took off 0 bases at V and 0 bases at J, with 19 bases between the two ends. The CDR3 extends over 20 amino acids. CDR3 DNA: TGCGCCAGCAGCTTGGGGATTACAGGGACCCTCATCTCTGGGGCCAACGTCCTGACTTTC. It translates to CASSLGITGTLISGANVLTF.

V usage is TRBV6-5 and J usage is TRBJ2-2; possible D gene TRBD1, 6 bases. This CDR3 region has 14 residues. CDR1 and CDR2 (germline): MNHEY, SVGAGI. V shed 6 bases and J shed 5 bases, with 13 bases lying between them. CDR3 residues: CASRKTGRTGELFF. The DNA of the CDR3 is TGTGCCAGCAGAAAGACAGGACGGACCGGGGAGCTGTTTTTT.

This CDR3 is CASSQRQGESYNEQFF. DNA for the CDR3: TGTGCCAGCAGCCAACGACAGGGGGAGTCCTACAATGAGCAGTTCTTC. The gene calls are TRBV14 and TRBJ2-1; 9 bases match TRBD1. Germline loops: CDR1 SGHDN, CDR2 FVKESK. V dropped 2 bases and J dropped 1; count of bases not matched to a gene: 3. The CDR3 runs 16 residues.

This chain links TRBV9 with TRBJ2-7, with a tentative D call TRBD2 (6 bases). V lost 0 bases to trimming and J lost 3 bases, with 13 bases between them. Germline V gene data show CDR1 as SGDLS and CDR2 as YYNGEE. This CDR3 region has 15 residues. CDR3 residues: CASSVGPQGLYEQYF. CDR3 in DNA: TGTGCCAGCAGCGTAGGGCCGCAGGGACTCTACGAGCAGTACTTC.

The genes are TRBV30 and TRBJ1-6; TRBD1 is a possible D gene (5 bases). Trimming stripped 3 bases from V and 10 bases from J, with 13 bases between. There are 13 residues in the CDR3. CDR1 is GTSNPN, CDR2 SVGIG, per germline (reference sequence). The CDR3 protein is CAWRNVRESPLHF. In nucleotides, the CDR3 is TGTGCCTGGAGGAATGTCAGGGAATCACCCCTCCACTTT.